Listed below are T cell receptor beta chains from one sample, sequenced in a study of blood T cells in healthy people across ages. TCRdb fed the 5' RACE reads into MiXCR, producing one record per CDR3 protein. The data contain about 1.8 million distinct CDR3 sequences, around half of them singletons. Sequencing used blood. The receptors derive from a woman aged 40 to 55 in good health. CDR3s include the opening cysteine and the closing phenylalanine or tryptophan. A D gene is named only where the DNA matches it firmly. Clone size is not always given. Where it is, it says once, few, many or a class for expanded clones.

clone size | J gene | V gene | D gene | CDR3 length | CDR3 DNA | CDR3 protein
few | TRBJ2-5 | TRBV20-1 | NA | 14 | TGCAGTGCTAGAACCCCAGGAGGGGGGGAGACCCAGTACTTC | CSARTPGGGETQYF
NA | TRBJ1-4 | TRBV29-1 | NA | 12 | TGCAGCGCCTCGGCAACTAATGAAAAACTGTTTTTT | CSASATNEKLFF
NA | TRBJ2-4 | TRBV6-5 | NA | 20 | TGTGCCAGCAGTTACTCGATCCCCAGACACGACTTGGGGGGCAAAAACATTCAGTACTTC | CASSYSIPRHDLGGKNIQYF
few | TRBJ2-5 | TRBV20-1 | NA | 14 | TGCAGTCCCGAACATAGCGGAGTCGTGAAGACCCAGTACTTC | CSPEHSGVVKTQYF
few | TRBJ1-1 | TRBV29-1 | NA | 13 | TGCAGCGTTGGAACAGGGTTGAACACTGAAGCTTTCTTT | CSVGTGLNTEAFF
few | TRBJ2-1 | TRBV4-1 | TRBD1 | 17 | TGCGCCAGCAGAGAGTTACTAGGGGGCCTATCCTACAATGAGCAGTTCTTC | CASRELLGGLSYNEQFF
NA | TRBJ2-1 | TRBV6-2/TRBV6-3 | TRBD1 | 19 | TGTGCCAGCAGTTGGGGCGGGGGATTGGGACAGGGGGCCTACAATGAGCAGTTCTTC | CASSWGGGLGQGAYNEQFF
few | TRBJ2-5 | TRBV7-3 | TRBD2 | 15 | TGTGCCAGCAGCCCCACGGGGGGGGTACAAGAGACCCAGTACTTC | CASSPTGGVQETQYF
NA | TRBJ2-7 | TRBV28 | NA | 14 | TGTGCCAGCAGTCGGAGGGGGCGGCCCTACGAGCAGTACTTC | CASSRRGRPYEQYF
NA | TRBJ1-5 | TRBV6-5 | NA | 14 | TGTGCCAGCAGTTACGCGCGTAGCAATCAGCCCCAGCATTTT | CASSYARSNQPQHF
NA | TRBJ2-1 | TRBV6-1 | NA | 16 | TGTGCCAGCATCCTCATTAGGGGGGCGAAGAGGAATGAGCAGTTCTTC | CASILIRGAKRNEQFF
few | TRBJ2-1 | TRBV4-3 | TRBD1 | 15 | TGCGCCAGCAGCCAAGGGGGACAGGATAACAATGAGCAGTTCTTC | CASSQGGQDNNEQFF
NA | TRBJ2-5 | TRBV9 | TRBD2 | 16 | TGTGCCAGCAGCGTAGGGCCTAGCGGGGGTCGGGAGACCCAGTACTTC | CASSVGPSGGRETQYF
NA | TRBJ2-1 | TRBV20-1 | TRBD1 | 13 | TGCAGTGCTAGAGCTGTGACAGGGTTTGAGCAGTTCTTC | CSARAVTGFEQFF
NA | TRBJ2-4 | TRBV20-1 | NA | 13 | TGCAGTGCTAGTACGCTAGCCAAAAACGTTCAGTACTTC | CSASTLAKNVQYF
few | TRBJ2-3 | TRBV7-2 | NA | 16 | TGTGCCAGCAGCTCGGTAGGAGGACCAGCCACAGATACGCAGTATTTT | CASSSVGGPATDTQYF
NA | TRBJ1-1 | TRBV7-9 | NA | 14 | TGTGCCAGCAGCTTAGACCAGGTGAGGACTGAAGCTTTCTTT | CASSLDQVRTEAFF
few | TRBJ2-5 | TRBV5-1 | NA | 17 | TGCGCCAGCAGCTTGATGAGTACCGGTTCCTCCCAAGAGACCCAGTACTTC | CASSLMSTGSSQETQYF
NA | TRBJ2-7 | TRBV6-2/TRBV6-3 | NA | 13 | TGTGCCAGCAGTCGACTTGGGGGGACTGAGCAGTACTTC | CASSRLGGTEQYF
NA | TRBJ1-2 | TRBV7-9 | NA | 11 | TGTGCCAGCAGCGAGACCGATGGCTACACCTTC | CASSETDGYTF
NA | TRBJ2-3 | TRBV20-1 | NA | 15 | TGCAGTGCTTTTCTCGCGGGGTTAAGCACAGATACGCAGTATTTT | CSAFLAGLSTDTQYF
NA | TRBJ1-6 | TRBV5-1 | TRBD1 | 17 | TGCGCCAGCAGCTTAGGACAGGGACATGGATCGGCGTCACCCCTCCACTTT | CASSLGQGHGSASPLHF
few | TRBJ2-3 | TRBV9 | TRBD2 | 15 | TGTGCCAGCACCCCTACGGGGGGGCTAACAGATACGCAGTATTTT | CASTPTGGLTDTQYF
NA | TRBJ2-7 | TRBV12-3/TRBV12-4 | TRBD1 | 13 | TGTGCCACCCGGGACAGTACCACGTACGAGCAGTACTTC | CATRDSTTYEQYF
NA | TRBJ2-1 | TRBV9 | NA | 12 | TGTGCCAGCAGTCCTCGGCACTATGAGCAGTTCTTC | CASSPRHYEQFF
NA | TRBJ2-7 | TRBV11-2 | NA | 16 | TGTGCCAGCAGCCCCACAGCGGGCGGTATGGGCGGTGAGCAGTACTTC | CASSPTAGGMGGEQYF
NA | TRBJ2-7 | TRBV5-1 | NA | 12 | TGCGCCAGCAGCTTGGACAACTACAAGCAGTACTTC | CASSLDNYKQYF
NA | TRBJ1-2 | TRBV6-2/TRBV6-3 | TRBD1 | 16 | TGTGCCAGCAGTCTTTCGACCGGGACAGGGGGCGTTGGCTACACCTTC | CASSLSTGTGGVGYTF
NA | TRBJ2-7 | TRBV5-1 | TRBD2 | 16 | TGCGCCAGCAGCTTCGGGGAGGGGTCGCCTAGTATTGAGCAGTACTTC | CASSFGEGSPSIEQYF
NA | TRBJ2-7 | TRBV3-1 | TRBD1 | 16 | TGTGCCAGCAGCCGTGATACCGGGACAGGGTCCTACGAGCAGTACTTC | CASSRDTGTGSYEQYF
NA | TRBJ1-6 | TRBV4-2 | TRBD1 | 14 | TGTGCCAGCAGGACGGGACAGGACGATTCACCCCTCCACTTT | CASRTGQDDSPLHF
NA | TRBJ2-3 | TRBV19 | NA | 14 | TGTGCCAGTAGTCTTGGTACTGCTCTAGATACGCAGTATTTT | CASSLGTALDTQYF
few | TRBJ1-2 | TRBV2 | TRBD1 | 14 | TGTGCCAGCAGGGATCTGGACAGGGTCCATGGCTACACCTTC | CASRDLDRVHGYTF
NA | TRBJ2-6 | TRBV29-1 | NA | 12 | TGCAGCGTTGATTGGGGAGGGGGCGTCCTGACTTTC | CSVDWGGGVLTF
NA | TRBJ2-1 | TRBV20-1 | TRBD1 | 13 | TGCAGTGCTAGCTCGGACAGGGGACATGAGCAGTTCTTC | CSASSDRGHEQFF
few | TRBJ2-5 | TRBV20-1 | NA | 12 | TGCAGTGCGAACCAGGGTCGCGAGACCCAGTACTTC | CSANQGRETQYF
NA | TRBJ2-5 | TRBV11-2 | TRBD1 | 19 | TGTGCCAGCAGCCCCTTGACCCCGTTCTCAGGGGGTAGGAGAGAGACCCAGTACTTC | CASSPLTPFSGGRRETQYF
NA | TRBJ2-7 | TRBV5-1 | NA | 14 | TGCGCCAGCAGCTTGGACGGGGGAGGAGGCGAGCAGTACTTC | CASSLDGGGGEQYF
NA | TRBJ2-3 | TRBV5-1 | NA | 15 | TGCGCCAGCAGCTTGGACGTGTCGGGGACAGATACGCAGTATTTT | CASSLDVSGTDTQYF
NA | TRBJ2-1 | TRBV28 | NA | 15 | TGTGCCAGCAGGCCGGGTCGAGCGGGCGACCGTGGGCAGTTCTTC | CASRPGRAGDRGQFF
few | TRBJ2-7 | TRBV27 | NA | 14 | TGTGCCAGCAGTTTCAGTAGGGCCGGCGTCGAGCAGTACTTC | CASSFSRAGVEQYF
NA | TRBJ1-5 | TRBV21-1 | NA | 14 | TGTGCCAGCAGCAAGCTGAATAGCAATCAGCCCCAGCATTTT | CASSKLNSNQPQHF
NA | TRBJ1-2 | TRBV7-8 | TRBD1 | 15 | TGTGCCAGCAGCTTAGCTACAGGGGTCACCTATGGCTACACCTTC | CASSLATGVTYGYTF
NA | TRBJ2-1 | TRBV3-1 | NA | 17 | TGTGCCAGCAGCCAAGACCTACGCAGCGGCTCCTACAATGAGCAGTTCTTC | CASSQDLRSGSYNEQFF
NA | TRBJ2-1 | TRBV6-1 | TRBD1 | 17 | TGTGCCAGCAGTGAACCCTGGGACAGGGGGCTCGACAATGAGCAGTTCTTC | CASSEPWDRGLDNEQFF
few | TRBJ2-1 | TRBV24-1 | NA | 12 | TGTGCCACCAGGGATGTTCAGGGTTTACGGTTCTTC | CATRDVQGLRFF
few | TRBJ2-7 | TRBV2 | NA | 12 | TGTGCCAGCAGGGCGGAAGCTAGCGAGCAGTACTTC | CASRAEASEQYF
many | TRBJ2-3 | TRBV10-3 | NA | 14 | TGTGCCATCAGAGGGGCCTTTGACACAGATACGCAGTATTTT | CAIRGAFDTDTQYF
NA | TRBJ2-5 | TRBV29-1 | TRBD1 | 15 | TGCAGCGTTGAAAGGGGACAGGGTCTCCACAATGAGCAGTACTTC | CSVERGQGLHNEQYF
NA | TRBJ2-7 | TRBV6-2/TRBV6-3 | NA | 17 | TGTGCCAGCAGTCATTCGATGACAGGACGAGGAAGGTACGAGCAGTACTTC | CASSHSMTGRGRYEQYF
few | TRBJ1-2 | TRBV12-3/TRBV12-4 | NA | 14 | TGTGCCAGCACCCCGGGACCCACTAACTATGGCTACACCTTC | CASTPGPTNYGYTF
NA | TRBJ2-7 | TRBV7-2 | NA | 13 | TGTGCCAGCAGCGTACACGACACGTACGAGCAGTACTTC | CASSVHDTYEQYF
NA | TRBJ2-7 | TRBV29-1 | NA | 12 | TGCAGCGTTGAAGAGAGTGAGGGATTGCAGTACTTC | CSVEESEGLQYF
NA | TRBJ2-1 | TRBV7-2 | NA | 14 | TGTGCCAGCAGCTCCCAATCTGGACCCAATGAGCAGTTCTTC | CASSSQSGPNEQFF
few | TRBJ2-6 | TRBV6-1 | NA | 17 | TGTGCCAGCAATAGAGGGTTCGGGACTGTCGGGGTAAACGTCCTGACTTTC | CASNRGFGTVGVNVLTF
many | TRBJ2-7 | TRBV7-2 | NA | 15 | TGTGCCAGCAGCCCCACGGCGACTAGTCGCTACGAGCAGTACTTC | CASSPTATSRYEQYF
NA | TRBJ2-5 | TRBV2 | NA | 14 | TGTGCCAGCAGTGGAACTCCACCCCAAGAGACCCAGTACTTC | CASSGTPPQETQYF